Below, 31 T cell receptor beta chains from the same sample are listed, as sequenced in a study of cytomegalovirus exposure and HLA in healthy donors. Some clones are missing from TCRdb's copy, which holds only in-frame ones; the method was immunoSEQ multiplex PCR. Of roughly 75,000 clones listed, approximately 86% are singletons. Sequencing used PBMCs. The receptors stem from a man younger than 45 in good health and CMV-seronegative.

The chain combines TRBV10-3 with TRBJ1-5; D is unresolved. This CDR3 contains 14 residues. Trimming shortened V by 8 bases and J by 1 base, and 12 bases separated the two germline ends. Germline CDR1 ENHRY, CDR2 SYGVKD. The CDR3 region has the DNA TGTGCCATCGGGTTGCCGGGAAGCAATCAGCCCCAGCATTTT. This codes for CAIGLPGSNQPQHF.

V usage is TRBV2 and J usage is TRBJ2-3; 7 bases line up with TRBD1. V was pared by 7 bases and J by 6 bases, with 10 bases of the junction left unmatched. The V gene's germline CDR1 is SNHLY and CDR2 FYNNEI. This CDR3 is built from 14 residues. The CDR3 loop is CASTERGLDDTQYF. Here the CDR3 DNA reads TGTGCCAGCACCGAAAGGGGGCTGGATGATACGCAGTATTTT.

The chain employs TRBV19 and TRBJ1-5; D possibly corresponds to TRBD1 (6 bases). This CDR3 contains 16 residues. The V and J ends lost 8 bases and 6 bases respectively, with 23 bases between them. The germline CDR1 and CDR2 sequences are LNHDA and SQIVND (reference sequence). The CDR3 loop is CASRNRARGSVQPQHF. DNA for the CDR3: TGTGCCAGTCGAAACCGGGCCAGGGGTTCTGTTCAGCCCCAGCATTTT.

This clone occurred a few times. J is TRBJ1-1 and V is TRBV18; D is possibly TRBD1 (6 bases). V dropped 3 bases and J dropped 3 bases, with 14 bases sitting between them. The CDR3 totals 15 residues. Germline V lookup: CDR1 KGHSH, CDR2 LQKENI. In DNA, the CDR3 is TGTGCCAGCTCACCCCTCCGGACAGTGGACACTGAAGCTTTCTTT. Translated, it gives CASSPLRTVDTEAFF.

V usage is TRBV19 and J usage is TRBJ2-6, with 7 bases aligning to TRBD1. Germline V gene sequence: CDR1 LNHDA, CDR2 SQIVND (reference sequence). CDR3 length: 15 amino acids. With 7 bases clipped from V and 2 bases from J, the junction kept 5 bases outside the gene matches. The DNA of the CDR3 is TGTGCCAGTACGGTCAGGGGGACTGGGGCCAACGTCCTGACTTTC. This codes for CASTVRGTGANVLTF. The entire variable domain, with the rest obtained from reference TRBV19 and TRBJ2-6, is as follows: DGGITQSPKYLFRKEGQNVTLSCEQNLNHDAMYWYRQDPGQGLRLIYYSQIVNDFQKGDIAEGYSVSREKKESFPLTVTSAQKNPTAFYLCASTVRGTGANVLTFGAGSRLTVL.

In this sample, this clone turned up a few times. DNA for the CDR3: TGTGCCATCAGTGAGTCGCTGGCTAGCGGTGGGAGTGAGCAGTTCTTC. It yields the protein CAISESLASGGSEQFF. V gene TRBV10-3 combines with J gene TRBJ2-1; 7 bases map to TRBD2. Germline V CDR1 and CDR2: ENHRY, SYGVKD. The CDR3 extends over 16 amino acids. V shed 0 bases and J 9 bases; nucleotides not matched to a gene: 11.

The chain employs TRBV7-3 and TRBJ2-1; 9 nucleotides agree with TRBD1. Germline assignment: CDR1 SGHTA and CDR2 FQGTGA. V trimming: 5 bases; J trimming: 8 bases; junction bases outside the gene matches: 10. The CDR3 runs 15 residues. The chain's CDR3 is CASSTTGGDLDEQFF. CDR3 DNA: TGTGCCAGCAGCACGACAGGGGGTGATTTAGATGAGCAGTTCTTC.

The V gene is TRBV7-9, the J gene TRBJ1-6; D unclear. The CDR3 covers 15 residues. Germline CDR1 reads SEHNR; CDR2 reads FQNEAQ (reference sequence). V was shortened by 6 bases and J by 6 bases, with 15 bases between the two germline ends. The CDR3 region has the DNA TGTGCCAGCAGTACCGGGTCATCACTTAATTCACCCCTCCACTTT. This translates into CASSTGSSLNSPLHF.

CDR3 DNA: TGTGCCAGCAGCTTCGCGGGCTCCGCTTACAATGAGCAGTTCTTC. Translating gives CASSFAGSAYNEQFF. V is TRBV11-2 and J is TRBJ2-1; perhaps TRBD2 as D (5 bases). The germline gives CDR1 SGHAT, CDR2 FQNNGV. The CDR3 loop spans 15 amino acids. The V and J ends lost 3 bases and 4 bases respectively, with 13 bases between them.

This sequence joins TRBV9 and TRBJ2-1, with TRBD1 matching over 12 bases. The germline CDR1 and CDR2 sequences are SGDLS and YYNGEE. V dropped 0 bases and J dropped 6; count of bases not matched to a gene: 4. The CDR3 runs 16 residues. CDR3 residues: CASSVAGTGGFNEQFF. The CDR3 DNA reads TGTGCCAGCAGCGTAGCGGGGACAGGGGGCTTCAATGAGCAGTTCTTC. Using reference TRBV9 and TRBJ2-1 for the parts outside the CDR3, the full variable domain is DSGVTQTPKHLITATGQRVTLRCSPRSGDLSVYWYQQSLDQGLQFLIQYYNGEERAKGNILERFSAQQFPDLHSELNLSSLELGDSALYFCASSVAGTGGFNEQFFGPGTRLTVL.

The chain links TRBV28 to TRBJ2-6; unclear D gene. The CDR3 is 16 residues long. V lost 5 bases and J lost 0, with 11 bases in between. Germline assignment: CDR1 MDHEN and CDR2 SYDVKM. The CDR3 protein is CASSPSLLSGANVLTF. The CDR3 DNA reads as TGTGCCAGCAGTCCCTCGTTACTCTCTGGGGCCAACGTCCTGACTTTC. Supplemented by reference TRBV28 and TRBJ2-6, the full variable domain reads DVKVTQSSRYLVKRTGEKVFLECVQDMDHENMFWYRQDPGLGLRLIYFSYDVKMKEKGDIPEGYSVSREKKERFSLILESASTNQTSMYLCASSPSLLSGANVLTFGAGSRLTVL.

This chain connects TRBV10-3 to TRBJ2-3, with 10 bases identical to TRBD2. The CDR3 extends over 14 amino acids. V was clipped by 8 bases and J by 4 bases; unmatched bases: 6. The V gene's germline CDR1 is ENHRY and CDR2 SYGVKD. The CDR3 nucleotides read TGTGCCATCGCAGCGGGGGGGCTCTCAGATACGCAGTATTTT. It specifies CAIAAGGLSDTQYF.

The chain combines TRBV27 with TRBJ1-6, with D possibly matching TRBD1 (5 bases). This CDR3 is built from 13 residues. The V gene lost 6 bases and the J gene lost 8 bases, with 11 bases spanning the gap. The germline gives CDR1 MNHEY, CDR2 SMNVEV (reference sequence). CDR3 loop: CASRLDRYSPLHF. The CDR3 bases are TGTGCCAGCAGGCTAGACAGATATTCACCCCTCCACTTT.

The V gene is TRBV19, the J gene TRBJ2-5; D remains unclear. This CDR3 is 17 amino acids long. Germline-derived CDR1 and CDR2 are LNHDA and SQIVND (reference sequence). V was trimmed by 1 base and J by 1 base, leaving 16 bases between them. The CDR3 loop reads CASSIGLFELIQETQYF. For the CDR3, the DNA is TGTGCCAGTAGTATAGGACTCTTCGAACTAATCCAAGAGACCCAGTACTTC.

Written as DNA, the CDR3 is TGTGCCAGCAGCTTATCGACAGGGGCCTATGGCTACACCTTC. This gives the protein CASSLSTGAYGYTF. V is TRBV11-2 and J is TRBJ1-2; 8 bases are shared with TRBD1. The V gene's germline CDR1 is SGHAT and CDR2 FQNNGV. This CDR3 has 14 amino acids. V lost 2 bases, J lost 4 bases, and 3 bases stayed unmatched.

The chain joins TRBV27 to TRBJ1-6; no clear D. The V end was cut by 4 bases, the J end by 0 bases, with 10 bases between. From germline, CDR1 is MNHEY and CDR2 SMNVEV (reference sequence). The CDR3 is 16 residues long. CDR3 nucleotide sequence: TGTGCCAGCAGTTCGGACTGGCGCTCCTATAATTCACCCCTCCACTTT. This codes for CASSSDWRSYNSPLHF.

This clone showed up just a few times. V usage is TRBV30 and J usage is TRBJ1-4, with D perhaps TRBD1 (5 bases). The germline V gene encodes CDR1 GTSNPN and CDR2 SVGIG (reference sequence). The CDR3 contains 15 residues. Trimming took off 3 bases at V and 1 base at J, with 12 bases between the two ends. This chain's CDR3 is CAWSYSGGTNEKLFF. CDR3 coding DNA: TGTGCCTGGAGCTATTCGGGGGGAACTAATGAAAAACTGTTTTTT.

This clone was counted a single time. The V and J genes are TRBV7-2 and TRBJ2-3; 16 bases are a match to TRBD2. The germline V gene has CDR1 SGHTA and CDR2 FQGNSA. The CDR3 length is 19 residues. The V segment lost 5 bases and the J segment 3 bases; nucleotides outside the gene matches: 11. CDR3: CASSRGLAGGIGRTDTQYF. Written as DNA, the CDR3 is TGTGCCAGCAGCCGGGGACTAGCGGGGGGGATCGGTCGAACAGATACGCAGTATTTT. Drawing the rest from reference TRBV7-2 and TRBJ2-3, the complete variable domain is GAGVSQSPSNKVTEKGKDVELRCDPISGHTALYWYRQSLGQGLEFLIYFQGNSAPDKSGLPSDRFSAERTGGSVSTLTIQRTQQEDSAVYLCASSRGLAGGIGRTDTQYFGPGTRLTVL.

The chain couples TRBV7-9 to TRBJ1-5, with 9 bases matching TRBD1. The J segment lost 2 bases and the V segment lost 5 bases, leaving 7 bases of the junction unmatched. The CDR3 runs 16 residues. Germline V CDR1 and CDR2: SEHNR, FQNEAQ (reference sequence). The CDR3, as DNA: TGTGCCAGCAGCCCAGGACAGGGGAAGGGCAATCAGCCCCAGCATTTT. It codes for CASSPGQGKGNQPQHF.

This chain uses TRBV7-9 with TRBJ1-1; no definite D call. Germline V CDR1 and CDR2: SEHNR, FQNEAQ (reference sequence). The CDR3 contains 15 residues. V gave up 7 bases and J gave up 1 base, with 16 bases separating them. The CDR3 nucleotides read TGTGCCAGCAACGAAAATGGGAGGGCGAACACTGAAGCTTTCTTT. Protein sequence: CASNENGRANTEAFF.

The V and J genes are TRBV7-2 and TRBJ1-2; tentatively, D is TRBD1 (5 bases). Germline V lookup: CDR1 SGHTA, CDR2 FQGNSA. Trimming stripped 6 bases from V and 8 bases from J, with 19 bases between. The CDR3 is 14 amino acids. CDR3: CASSPQGGSRGYTF. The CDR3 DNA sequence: TGTGCCAGCAGTCCCCAGGGTGGTTCTCGGGGCTACACCTTC.

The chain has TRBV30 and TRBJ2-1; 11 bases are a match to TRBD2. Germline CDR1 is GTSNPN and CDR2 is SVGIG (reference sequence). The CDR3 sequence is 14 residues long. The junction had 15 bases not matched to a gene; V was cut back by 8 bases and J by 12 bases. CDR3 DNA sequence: TGTGCCGGAGACCTTACTAGCGGGAGTACGTTGCAGTTCTTC. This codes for CAGDLTSGSTLQFF.

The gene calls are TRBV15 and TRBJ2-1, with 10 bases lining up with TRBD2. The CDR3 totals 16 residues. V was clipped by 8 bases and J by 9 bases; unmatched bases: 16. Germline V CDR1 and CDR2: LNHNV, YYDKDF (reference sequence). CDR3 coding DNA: TGTGCCACCGGGCCCGGGAGCGGGGGGGCTGCCAGTGAGCAGTTCTTC. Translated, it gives CATGPGSGGAASEQFF.

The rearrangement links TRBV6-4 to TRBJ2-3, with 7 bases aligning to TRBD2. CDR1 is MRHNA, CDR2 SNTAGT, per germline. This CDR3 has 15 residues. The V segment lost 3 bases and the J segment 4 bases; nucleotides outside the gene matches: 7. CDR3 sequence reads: CASSDNGGGPDTQYF. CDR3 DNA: TGTGCCAGCAGTGATAACGGGGGAGGGCCAGATACGCAGTATTTT.

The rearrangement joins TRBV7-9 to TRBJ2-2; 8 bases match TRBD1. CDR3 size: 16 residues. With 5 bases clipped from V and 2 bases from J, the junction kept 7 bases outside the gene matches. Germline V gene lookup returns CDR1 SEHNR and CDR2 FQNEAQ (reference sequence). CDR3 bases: TGTGCCAGCAGCGCCATGGGACAGGTCAACACCGGGGAGCTGTTTTTT. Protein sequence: CASSAMGQVNTGELFF.

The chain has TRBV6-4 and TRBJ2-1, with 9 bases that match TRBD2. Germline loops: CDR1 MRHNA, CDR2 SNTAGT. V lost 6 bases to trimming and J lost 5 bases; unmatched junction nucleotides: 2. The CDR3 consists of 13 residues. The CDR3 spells CASSGTSNNEQFF. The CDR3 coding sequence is TGTGCCAGCAGCGGGACTAGCAACAATGAGCAGTTCTTC.

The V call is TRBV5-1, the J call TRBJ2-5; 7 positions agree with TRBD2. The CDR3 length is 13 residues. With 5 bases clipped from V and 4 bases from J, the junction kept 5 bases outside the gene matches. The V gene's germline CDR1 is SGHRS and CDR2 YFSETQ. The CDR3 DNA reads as TGCGCCAGCAGTTGGGGGGGGTTAGAGACCCAGTACTTC. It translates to CASSWGGLETQYF.

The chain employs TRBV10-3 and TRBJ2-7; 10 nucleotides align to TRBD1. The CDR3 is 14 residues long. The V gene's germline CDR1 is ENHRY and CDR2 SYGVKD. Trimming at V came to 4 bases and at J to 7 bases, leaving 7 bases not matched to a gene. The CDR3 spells CAISGQGAQREQYF. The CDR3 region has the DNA TGTGCCATCAGTGGACAGGGGGCCCAAAGAGAGCAGTACTTC.

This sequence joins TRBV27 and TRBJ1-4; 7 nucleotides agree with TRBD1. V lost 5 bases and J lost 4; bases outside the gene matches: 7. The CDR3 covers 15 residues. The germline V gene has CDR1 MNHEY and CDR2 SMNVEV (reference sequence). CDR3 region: CASSGYRGNNEKLFF. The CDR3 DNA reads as TGTGCCAGCAGTGGCTACAGGGGTAATAATGAAAAACTGTTTTTT.

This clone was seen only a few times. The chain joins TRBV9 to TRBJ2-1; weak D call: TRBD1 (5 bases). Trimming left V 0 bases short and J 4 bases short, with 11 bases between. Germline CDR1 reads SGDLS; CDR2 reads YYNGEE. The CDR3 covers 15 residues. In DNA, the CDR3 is TGTGCCAGCAGCGTAGCCCAGGGTAGGTACAATGAGCAGTTCTTC. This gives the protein CASSVAQGRYNEQFF.

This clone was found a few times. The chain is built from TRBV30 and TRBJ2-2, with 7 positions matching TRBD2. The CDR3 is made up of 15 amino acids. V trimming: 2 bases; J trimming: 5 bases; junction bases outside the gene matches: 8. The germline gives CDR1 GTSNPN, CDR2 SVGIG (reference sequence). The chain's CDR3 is CAWSTREFATGELFF. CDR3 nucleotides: TGTGCCTGGAGTACGCGGGAGTTTGCGACCGGGGAGCTGTTTTTT.